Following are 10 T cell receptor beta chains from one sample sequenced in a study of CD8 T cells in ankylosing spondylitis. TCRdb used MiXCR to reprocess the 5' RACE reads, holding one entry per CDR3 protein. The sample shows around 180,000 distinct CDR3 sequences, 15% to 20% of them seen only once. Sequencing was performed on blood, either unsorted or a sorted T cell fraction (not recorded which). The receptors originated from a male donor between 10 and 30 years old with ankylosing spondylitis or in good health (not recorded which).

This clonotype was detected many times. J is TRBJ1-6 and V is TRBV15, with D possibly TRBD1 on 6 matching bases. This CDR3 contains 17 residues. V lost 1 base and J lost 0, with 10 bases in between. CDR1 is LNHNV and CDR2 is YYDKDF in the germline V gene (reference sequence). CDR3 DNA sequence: TGTGCCACCAGCAGAGTTACAGGGAGCTCCTATAATTCACCCCTCCACTTT. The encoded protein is CATSRVTGSSYNSPLHF.

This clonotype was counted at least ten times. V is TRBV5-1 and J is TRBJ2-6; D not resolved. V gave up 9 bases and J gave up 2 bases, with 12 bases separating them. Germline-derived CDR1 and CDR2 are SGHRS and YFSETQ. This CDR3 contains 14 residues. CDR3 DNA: TGCGCCACCAGACTTGTCCCTGGGGCCAACGTCCTGACTTTC. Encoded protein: CATRLVPGANVLTF.

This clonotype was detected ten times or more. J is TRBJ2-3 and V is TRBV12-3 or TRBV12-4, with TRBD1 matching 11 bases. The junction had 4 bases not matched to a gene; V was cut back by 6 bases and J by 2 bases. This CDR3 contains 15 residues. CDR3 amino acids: CASSPGQGDTDTQYF. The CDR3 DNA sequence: TGTGCCAGCAGCCCGGGACAGGGGGACACAGATACGCAGTATTTT.

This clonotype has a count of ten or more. For the CDR3, the DNA is TGTGCCAGCAGTTTACCAGGGGGCTACACCTTC. Translated: CASSLPGGYTF. This rearrangement joins TRBV12-3 or TRBV12-4 to TRBJ1-2; maybe TRBD1 (5 bases). The CDR3 loop spans 11 amino acids. V dropped 2 bases and J dropped 8 bases, with 6 bases sitting between them.

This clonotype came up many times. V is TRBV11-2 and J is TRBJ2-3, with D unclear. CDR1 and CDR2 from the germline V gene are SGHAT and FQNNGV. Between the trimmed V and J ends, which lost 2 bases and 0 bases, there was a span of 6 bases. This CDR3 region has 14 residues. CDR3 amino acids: CASSLKRSTDTQYF. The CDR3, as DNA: TGTGCCAGCAGCTTAAAACGGAGCACAGATACGCAGTATTTT.

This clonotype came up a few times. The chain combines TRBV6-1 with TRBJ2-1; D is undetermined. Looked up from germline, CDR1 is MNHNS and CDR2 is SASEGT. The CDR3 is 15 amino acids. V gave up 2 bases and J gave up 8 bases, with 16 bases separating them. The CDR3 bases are TGTGCCAGCAGTGAATTCGGATTTGGTATCCATGAGCAGTTCTTC. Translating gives CASSEFGFGIHEQFF.

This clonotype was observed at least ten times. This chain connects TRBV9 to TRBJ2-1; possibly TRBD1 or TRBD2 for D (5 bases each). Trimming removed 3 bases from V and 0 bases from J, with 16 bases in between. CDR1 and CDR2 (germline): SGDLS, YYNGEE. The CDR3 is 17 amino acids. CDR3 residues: CASSANPPGSSYNEQFF. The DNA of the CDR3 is TGTGCCAGCAGCGCCAACCCCCCAGGGAGCTCCTACAATGAGCAGTTCTTC. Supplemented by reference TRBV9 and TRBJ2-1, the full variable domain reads DSGVTQTPKHLITATGQRVTLRCSPRSGDLSVYWYQQSLDQGLQFLIQYYNGEERAKGNILERFSAQQFPDLHSELNLSSLELGDSALYFCASSANPPGSSYNEQFFGPGTRLTVL.

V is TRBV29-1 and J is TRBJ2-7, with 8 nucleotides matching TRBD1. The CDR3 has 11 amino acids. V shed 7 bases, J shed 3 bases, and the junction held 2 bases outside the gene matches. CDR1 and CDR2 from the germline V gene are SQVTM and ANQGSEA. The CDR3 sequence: CSAGQGYEQYF. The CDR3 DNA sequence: TGCAGCGCCGGACAGGGCTACGAGCAGTACTTC.

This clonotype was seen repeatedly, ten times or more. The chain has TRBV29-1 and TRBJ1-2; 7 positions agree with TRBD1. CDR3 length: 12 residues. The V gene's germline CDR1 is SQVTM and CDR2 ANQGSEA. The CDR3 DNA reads TGCACCACAGGGGTAGCGGGCTATGGCTACACCTTC. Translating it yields CTTGVAGYGYTF.

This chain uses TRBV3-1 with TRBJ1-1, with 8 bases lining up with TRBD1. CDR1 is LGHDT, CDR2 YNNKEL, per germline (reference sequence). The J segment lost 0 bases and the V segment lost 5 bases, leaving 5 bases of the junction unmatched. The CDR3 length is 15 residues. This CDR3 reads CASSKGQGMNTEAFF. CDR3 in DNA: TGTGCCAGCAGCAAAGGACAGGGTATGAACACTGAAGCTTTCTTT.